This paragraph reports one TCR beta chain. This record belongs to a study of blood T cell repertoires in COVID-19. Study overall: The study drew acute and convalescent COVID-19 samples from the United States, Italy and Spain. Sample material is recorded as cDNA or gDNA derived from T cells, B-cell-depleted T cells, or PBMCs.

Authors' processing steps: Estimates of nucleated cell counts were drawn from the amplification of reference gene primers. The protocol was immunoSEQ multiplex PCR, while the TCRdb copy is restricted to in-frame clones and leaves out a portion. V and J calls and clone size come straight from that table; D and trimming were deduced from the DNA. The data contain about 82,000 clones, roughly 80% of them singletons. The receptor comes from a middle-aged woman with active or convalescent COVID-19. Sample: peripheral blood.

The CDR3 bases are TGTGCCAGCAGGTGGGACAGATACGGGGGGCAGTACTTC. Its protein is CASRWDRYGGQYF. The chain combines TRBV7-8 with TRBJ2-7, with D possibly TRBD1 on 7 matching bases. CDR3 size: 13 residues. The germline CDR1 and CDR2 sequences are SGHVS and FQNEAQ. Trimming removed 6 bases at V and 9 bases at J, with 18 bases between.